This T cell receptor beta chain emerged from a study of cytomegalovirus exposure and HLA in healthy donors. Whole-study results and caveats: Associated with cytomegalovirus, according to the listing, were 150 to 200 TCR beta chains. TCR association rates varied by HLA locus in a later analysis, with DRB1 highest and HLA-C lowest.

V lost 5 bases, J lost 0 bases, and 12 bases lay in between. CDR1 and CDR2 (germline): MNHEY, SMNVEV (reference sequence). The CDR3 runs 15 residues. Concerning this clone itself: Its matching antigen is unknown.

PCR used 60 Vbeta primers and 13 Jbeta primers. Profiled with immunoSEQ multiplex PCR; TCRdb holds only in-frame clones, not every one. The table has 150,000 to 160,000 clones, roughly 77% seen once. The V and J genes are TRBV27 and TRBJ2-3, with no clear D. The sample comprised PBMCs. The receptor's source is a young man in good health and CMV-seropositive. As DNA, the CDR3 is TGTGCCAGCAGTCCCTACGACACGAGCACAGATACGCAGTATTTT. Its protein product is CASSPYDTSTDTQYF.